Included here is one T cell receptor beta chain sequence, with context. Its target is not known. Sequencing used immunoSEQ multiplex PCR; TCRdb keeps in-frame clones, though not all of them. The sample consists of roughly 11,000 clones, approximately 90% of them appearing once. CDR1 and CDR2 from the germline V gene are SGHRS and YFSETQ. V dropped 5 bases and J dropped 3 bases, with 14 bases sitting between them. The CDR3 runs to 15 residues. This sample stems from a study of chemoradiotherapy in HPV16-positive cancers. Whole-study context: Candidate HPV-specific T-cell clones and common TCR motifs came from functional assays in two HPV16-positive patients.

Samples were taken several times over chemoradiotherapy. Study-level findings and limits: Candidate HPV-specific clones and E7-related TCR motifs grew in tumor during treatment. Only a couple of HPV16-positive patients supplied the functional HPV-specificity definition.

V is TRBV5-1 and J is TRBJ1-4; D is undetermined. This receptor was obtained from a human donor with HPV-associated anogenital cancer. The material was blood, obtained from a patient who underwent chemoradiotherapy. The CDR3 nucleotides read TGCGCCAGCAGTCCGAGTGGGGTGGCTAATGAAAAACTGTTTTTT. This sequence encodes CASSPSGVANEKLFF.